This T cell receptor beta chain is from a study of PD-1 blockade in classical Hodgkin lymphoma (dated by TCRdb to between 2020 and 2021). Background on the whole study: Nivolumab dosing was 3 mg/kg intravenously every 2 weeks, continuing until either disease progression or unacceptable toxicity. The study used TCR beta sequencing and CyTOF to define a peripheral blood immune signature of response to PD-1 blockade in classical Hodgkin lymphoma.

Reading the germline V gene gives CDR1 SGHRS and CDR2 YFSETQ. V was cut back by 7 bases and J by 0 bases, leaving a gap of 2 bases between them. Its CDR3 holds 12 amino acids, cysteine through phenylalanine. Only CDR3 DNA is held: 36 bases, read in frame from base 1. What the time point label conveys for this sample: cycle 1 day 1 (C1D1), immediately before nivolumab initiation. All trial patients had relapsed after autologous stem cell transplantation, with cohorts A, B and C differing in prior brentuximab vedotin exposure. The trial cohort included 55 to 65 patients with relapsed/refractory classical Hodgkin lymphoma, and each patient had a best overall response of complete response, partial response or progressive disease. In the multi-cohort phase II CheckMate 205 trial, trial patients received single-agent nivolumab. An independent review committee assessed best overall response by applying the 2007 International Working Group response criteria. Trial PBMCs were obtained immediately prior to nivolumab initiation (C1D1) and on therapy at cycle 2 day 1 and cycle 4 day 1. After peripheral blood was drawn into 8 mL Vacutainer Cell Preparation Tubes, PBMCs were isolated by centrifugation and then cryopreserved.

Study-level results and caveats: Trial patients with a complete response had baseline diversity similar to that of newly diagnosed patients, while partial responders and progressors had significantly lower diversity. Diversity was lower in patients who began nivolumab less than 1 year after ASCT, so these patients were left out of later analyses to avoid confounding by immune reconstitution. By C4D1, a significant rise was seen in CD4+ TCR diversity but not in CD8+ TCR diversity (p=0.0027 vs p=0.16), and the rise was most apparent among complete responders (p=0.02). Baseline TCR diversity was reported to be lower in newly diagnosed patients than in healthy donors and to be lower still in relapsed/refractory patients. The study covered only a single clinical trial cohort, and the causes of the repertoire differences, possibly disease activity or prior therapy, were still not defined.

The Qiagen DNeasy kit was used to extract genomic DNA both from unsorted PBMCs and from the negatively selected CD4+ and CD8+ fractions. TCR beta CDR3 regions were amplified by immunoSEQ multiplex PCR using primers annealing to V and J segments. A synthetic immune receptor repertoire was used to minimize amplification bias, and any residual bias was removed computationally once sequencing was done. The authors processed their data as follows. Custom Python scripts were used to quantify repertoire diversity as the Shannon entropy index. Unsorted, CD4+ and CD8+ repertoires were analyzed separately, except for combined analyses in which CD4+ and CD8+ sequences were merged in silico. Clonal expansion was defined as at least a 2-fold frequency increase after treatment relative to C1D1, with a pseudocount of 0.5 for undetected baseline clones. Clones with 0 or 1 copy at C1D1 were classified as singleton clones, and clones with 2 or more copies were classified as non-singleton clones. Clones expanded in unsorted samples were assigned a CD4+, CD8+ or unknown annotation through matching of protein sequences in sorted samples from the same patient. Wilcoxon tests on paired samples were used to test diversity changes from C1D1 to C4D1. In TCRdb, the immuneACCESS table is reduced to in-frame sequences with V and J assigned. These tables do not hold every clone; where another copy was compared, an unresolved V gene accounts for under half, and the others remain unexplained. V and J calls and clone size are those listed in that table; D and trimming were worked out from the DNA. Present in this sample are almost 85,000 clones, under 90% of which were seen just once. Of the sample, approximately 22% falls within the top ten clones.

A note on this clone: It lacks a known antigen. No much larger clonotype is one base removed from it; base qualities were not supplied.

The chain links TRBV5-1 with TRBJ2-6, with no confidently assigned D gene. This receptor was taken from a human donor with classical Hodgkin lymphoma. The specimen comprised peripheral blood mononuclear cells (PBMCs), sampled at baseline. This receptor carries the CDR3 CASRSGANVLTF. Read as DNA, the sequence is TGCGCCAGCCGCTCTGGGGCCAACGTCCTGACTTTC.